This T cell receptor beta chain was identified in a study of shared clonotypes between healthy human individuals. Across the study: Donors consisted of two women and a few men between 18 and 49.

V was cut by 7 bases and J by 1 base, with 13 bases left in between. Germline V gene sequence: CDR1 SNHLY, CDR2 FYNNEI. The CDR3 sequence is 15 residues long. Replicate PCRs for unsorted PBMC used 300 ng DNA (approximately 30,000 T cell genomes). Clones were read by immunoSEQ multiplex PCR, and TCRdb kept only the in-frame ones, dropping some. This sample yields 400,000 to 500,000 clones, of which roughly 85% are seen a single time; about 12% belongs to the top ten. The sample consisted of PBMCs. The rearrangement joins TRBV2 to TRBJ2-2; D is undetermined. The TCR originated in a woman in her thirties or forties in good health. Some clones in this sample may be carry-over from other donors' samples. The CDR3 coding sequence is TGTGCCAGCAATCCGAACGGGCAGAACACCGGGGAGCTGTTTTTT. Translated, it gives CASNPNGQNTGELFF. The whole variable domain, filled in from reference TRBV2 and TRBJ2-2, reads EPEVTQTPSHQVTQMGQEVILRCVPISNHLYFYWYRQILGQKVEFLVSFYNNEISEKSEIFDDQFSVERPDGSNFTLKIRSTKLEDSAMYFCASNPNGQNTGELFFGEGSRLTVL.